This T cell receptor beta chain originates from a study of beta chain features in type 1 diabetes. Every donor provided one heparinised blood draw, which averaged approximately 120 mL. A sort by CD45RO/CCR7/CD25/CD127/CD95/CD27 yielded CD4+ naive, central memory, regulatory and stem cell-like memory cells. General study findings and limits: An over-representation of cells with high TCR expression could result from cDNA sequencing. In all four CD4+ subsets, TCRB CDR3 length was significantly, moderately reduced in type 1 diabetes.

Every bit of the isolated RNA underwent reverse transcription, so sequencing read expressed TCRB transcripts. Repertoires were generated with immunoSEQ multiplex PCR, while TCRdb's copy carries only in-frame clones and drops some. Of over 600,000 clones listed, around an eighth are singletons. Details on this clone: Its cognate antigen is unknown.

Germline-derived CDR1 and CDR2 are SGHRS and YFSETQ. The CDR3 length is 17 residues. The ends were cut back, 0 bases at V and 1 base at J, with 14 bases in the middle. The rearrangement uses TRBV5-1 and TRBJ2-1; D is possibly TRBD1 or TRBD2 (7 bases each). Sample: naive CD4+ T cells from blood. The sequence derives from a man younger than 40 with type 1 diabetes. The CDR3 region is CASSLVFQGGSYNEQFF. CDR3 coding DNA: TGCGCCAGCAGCTTGGTGTTTCAGGGGGGGTCCTACAATGAGCAGTTCTTC. The whole variable domain, filled in from reference TRBV5-1 and TRBJ2-1, reads KAGVTQTPRYLIKTRGQQVTLSCSPISGHRSVSWYQQTPGQGLQFLFEYFSETQRNKGNFPGRFSGRQFSNSRSEMNVSTLELGDSALYLCASSLVFQGGSYNEQFFGPGTRLTVL.